This T cell receptor beta chain was retrieved from a study of blood T cell repertoires in COVID-19. Trimming took 6 bases from V and 2 from J; bases not matched to a gene: 6. Per germline, CDR1 MDHEN and CDR2 SYDVKM. This CDR3 comprises 14 residues. How the authors handled the data: Estimation of nucleated cell counts relied on the amplification of reference gene primers. Produced via immunoSEQ multiplex PCR; TCRdb's table is partial and in-frame only. The D gene and trimming were derived from the DNA, and the V and J assignments and clone size from that table. The table records fewer than 300,000 clones, approximately 90% of them present only once.

This TCR derives from a woman in her 30s with COVID-19, enrolled during active disease. This chain joins TRBV28 and TRBJ2-7; 8 nucleotides match TRBD1. Sequenced sample: peripheral blood. The CDR3 is CASRGRTGTYEQYF. In nucleotides, the CDR3 is TGTGCCAGCAGGGGTCGGACAGGGACCTACGAGCAGTACTTC.